The 3 T cell receptor beta chains below all came from one sample that was sequenced in a study of glioma-infiltrating T cells. The iRepertoire nested amplicon-rescue multiplex PCR amplified TCR alpha and beta CDR3s from RNA. Each CDR3 protein gets one entry after TCRdb re-called the multiplex PCR reads with MiXCR. The data contain around 100,000 distinct CDR3 sequences, around 31% of them singletons. Sequenced: glioma tissue, nonneoplastic brain tissue, or PBMCs (not recorded which). Every receptor here comes from a human donor with low-grade glioma or glioblastoma, undergoing nonglioma brain surgery, or in good health (not recorded which).

In its sample, this clonotype was seen a few times. The V gene is TRBV11-2, the J gene TRBJ1-5; the D gene is possibly TRBD1 (6 bases). Germline V CDR1 and CDR2: SGHAT, FQNNGV. This CDR3 region has 14 residues. Between the trimmed V and J ends, which lost 3 bases and 7 bases, there was a span of 13 bases. In nucleotides, the CDR3 is TGTGCCAGCAGCTTGAGCCCAAGGGGGCAGCCCCAGCATTTT. Protein sequence: CASSLSPRGQPQHF.

The rearrangement joins TRBV6-5 to TRBJ2-5; D unresolved. Germline V gene sequence: CDR1 MNHEY, CDR2 SVGAGI. The CDR3 sequence is 13 residues long. V was cut by 8 bases and J by 13 bases, with 23 bases left in between. The CDR3, as DNA: TGTGCCAGCCGTTTATCCTTCGGAGAGCCCCCGTACTTC. Encoded protein: CASRLSFGEPPYF.

This clonotype occurred a few times. The chain is built from TRBV2 and TRBJ1-4; TRBD1 matches at 7 bases. Looked up from germline, CDR1 is SNHLY and CDR2 is FYNNEI. With 7 bases clipped from V and 8 bases from J, the junction kept 13 bases outside the gene matches. The CDR3 sequence is 15 residues long. The CDR3 spells CASTAAGGYGEKLFF. CDR3 bases: TGTGCCAGCACAGCGGCAGGGGGTTACGGGGAAAAACTGTTTTTT.